The clone carrying this T cell receptor beta chain was seen just once. The data originate from a study of control samples from healthy donors and cancer patients. Germline V gene data show CDR1 as SEHNR and CDR2 as FQNEAQ (reference sequence). V was trimmed by 6 bases and J by 6 bases, leaving 17 bases between them. This CDR3 is built from 14 residues. The data were produced by immunoSEQ multiplex PCR, yet TCRdb's version contains in-frame clones alone and is incomplete. The table has 150,000 or so clones, roughly 92% seen once. Sequencing was carried out using blood. The receptor was derived from a man aged 18 to 30 in good health. This chain connects TRBV7-9 to TRBJ1-1; the D gene is possibly TRBD1 (5 bases). Here the CDR3 DNA reads TGTGCCAGCAGTACCCTGTGGGGGGGGGCTGAAGCTTTCTTT. This codes for CASSTLWGGAEAFF.